What follows are 10 T cell receptor beta chains derived from one specimen sequenced in a study of sequential checkpoint blockade in melanoma. Sequencing was performed with immunoSEQ multiplex PCR; in TCRdb, only in-frame clones are kept and a portion is missing. The data show about 8,000 clones, roughly three fifths seen once. Treatment here: randomized to nivolumab then ipilimumab (arm A) or the reverse (arm B). This specimen was CD8+ T cells sorted from blood (inferred from file names), taken from a patient given nivolumab and ipilimumab in sequence. The receptor set was obtained from a human donor with melanoma.

Points on this clone: No DNA is shown, since the ends of the CDR3 on it are uncertain; the CDR3 is the one TCRdb lists. This rearrangement joins TRBV4-3 to TRBJ1-2. Germline V gene data show CDR1 as LGHNA and CDR2 as YSLEER. The CDR3 extends over 17 residues, inclusive of both ends. Here the CDR3 reads CASSQDFFGSGSYGYTF.

This clone was recorded a few times. The V and J genes are TRBV13 and TRBJ1-2; 8 bases agree with TRBD1. In germline, CDR1 is PRHDT, CDR2 FYEKMQ (reference sequence). The CDR3 has 17 residues. Losses at the gene ends were 5 bases for V and 4 bases for J; bases not matched to a gene: 15. The CDR3 region has the DNA TGTGCCAGCAGCACGGGGACAGGAGGAGGGGGTTCCTATGGCTACACCTTC. Residues: CASSTGTGGGGSYGYTF. Using reference TRBV13 and TRBJ1-2 for the parts outside the CDR3, the full variable domain is AAGVIQSPRHLIKEKRETATLKCYPIPRHDTVYWYQQGPGQDPQFLISFYEKMQSDKGSIPDRFSAQQFSDYHSELNMSSLELGDSALYFCASSTGTGGGGSYGYTFGSGTRLTVV.

This clone was observed a few times. The gene calls are TRBV27 and TRBJ1-2; 7 positions agree with TRBD1. Germline values: CDR1 MNHEY, CDR2 SMNVEV (reference sequence). The V segment lost 2 bases and the J segment 3 bases; nucleotides outside the gene matches: 6. CDR3 length: 15 residues. The CDR3 loop is CASSLEGRGYYGYTF. The CDR3 nucleotides read TGTGCCAGCAGTTTAGAAGGCAGGGGGTACTATGGCTACACCTTC.

V gene TRBV30 combines with J gene TRBJ2-7; TRBD1 matches at 11 bases. Germline assignment: CDR1 GTSNPN and CDR2 SVGIG (reference sequence). J was trimmed by 4 bases and V by 6 bases; bases with no gene match: 5. The CDR3 is made up of 13 amino acids. This CDR3 reads CACRTGGEYEQYF. The CDR3, as DNA: TGTGCCTGCCGGACAGGGGGCGAGTACGAGCAGTACTTC.

The chain recombines TRBV2 with TRBJ2-7; a weak D match, TRBD2 (6 bases). This CDR3 region has 16 residues. Trimming left V 1 base short and J 2 bases short, with 15 bases between. Germline CDR1 is SNHLY and CDR2 is FYNNEI. The CDR3 bases are TGTGCCAGCAGTGAAGGGACTACAGGTATGGCCTACGAGCAGTACTTC. Protein sequence: CASSEGTTGMAYEQYF.

The chain carries TRBV6-1 and TRBJ1-5, with D tentatively TRBD1 (6 bases). This CDR3 has 15 amino acids. CDR1 is MNHNS and CDR2 is SASEGT in the germline V gene. V shed 8 bases and J shed 0 bases, with 14 bases lying between them. The CDR3 nucleotides read TGTGCCAGCTGTCTTAGGACAGTTAGCAATCAGCCCCAGCATTTT. This encodes CASCLRTVSNQPQHF.

V and J are TRBV27 and TRBJ1-2; TRBD1 agrees at 9 bases. The CDR3 consists of 15 residues. In germline, CDR1 is MNHEY, CDR2 SMNVEV (reference sequence). V lost 6 bases to trimming and J lost 7 bases; unmatched junction nucleotides: 12. This chain's CDR3 is CASSHTGQGGGGYTF. CDR3 bases: TGTGCCAGCAGCCACACGGGACAGGGAGGTGGTGGCTACACCTTC.

This rearrangement joins TRBV18 to TRBJ2-6; possibly TRBD1 for D (5 bases). Germline assignment: CDR1 KGHSH and CDR2 LQKENI. This CDR3 is 18 amino acids long. Trimming took 5 bases from V and 5 from J, leaving 22 bases between them. This CDR3 reads CASSDSWTFTSRANVLTF. The CDR3 DNA reads TGTGCCAGCTCAGATTCCTGGACATTTACAAGTCGGGCCAACGTCCTGACTTTC.

This clone was seen more than once but under ten times. Other nucleotide sequences in the sample specify the same CDR3. The chain carries TRBV29-1 and TRBJ2-7, with 9 bases fitting TRBD2. This CDR3 comprises 12 residues. The germline CDR1 and CDR2 sequences are SQVTM and ANQGSEA. V dropped 2 bases and J dropped 4; count of bases not matched to a gene: 0. CDR3 sequence (DNA): TGCAGCGTTGAAAGCGGGGGGTACGAGCAGTACTTC. This codes for CSVESGGYEQYF.

Only a few counts were recorded for this clone. The V gene is TRBV13, the J gene TRBJ1-4, with 8 positions matching TRBD1. Germline V gene sequence: CDR1 PRHDT, CDR2 FYEKMQ (reference sequence). The V gene end was trimmed by 5 bases and the J gene end by 5 bases; junction bases not matched to a gene: 7. The length of the CDR3 is 15 residues. The CDR3 region is CASSVAGTGNEKLFF. CDR3 in DNA: TGTGCCAGCAGCGTAGCCGGGACAGGCAATGAAAAACTGTTTTTT.